The T cell receptor beta chain under discussion was sequenced for a study of cytomegalovirus exposure and HLA in healthy donors (dated by TCRdb to 2015 to 2018). Notes on the research overall: In an earlier analysis of roughly 590 of the donors, 250 to 300 Gb of sequence data and 117 million unique TCR beta sequences from about 190 million T cells were reported. The study profiled the T cell repertoires of under 850 subjects by immunosequencing and related them to cytomegalovirus serostatus. Every discovery cohort repertoire had been produced on one sequencing platform. The study aimed to test whether cataloging public T cell receptors could reveal signatures of past pathogen exposure. Roughly 300 gigabases of sequencing data and around 85 million unique TCR sequences made up an early release that covered fewer than 650 HLA-typed donors. Several DR-DQ haplotypes were treated as single units for association and clustering because of strong linkage in the cohort. On average, around 200,000 unique TCR beta nucleotide sequences were sequenced per donor among some 420 genotyped donors of the cohort, with 15% to 20% of those sequences being non-productive. Among the roughly 380 genotyped donors, under 90% belonged to the genetic ancestry cluster associated with self-reported Caucasian donors. To study patterns of TCR occurrence, a later analysis re-analyzed previously published TCR beta repertoires from 550 to 800 donors and added high-resolution HLA genotyping. Both class I and class II loci were covered by HLA typing, at four-digit resolution. Genome-wide SNP genotypes for about 55% of the 666 donors were used in a later genetic analysis, which treated that subset as a discovery cohort. Alongside the repertoire data, information on donor age, sex, ethnicity and CMV serostatus was compiled. Besides the first cohort of 666 subjects, a separate validation cohort made up of 120 different subjects was used. To predict cytomegalovirus infection status, the study brought together high-throughput TCR immunosequencing, statistical association of individual TCRs with disease status, and machine learning. An earlier analysis of around 580 of the donors used high-throughput TCR beta sequencing to judge whether each TCR beta V gene segment behaved as functional or pseudogenic. The number of donors typed differed by locus, with 629-630 for A, B, C, DRB1 and DQB1, roughly 520 for DQA1, 600 to 610 for DPA1, and some 440 for DPB1. Rather than drawing on any new phenotypic data, the later analysis identified candidate immune exposures from TCR beta sequences and the way those sequences occurred across donors. What the authors observed across the whole study: In an earlier analysis of over 550 of the donors, most TCR beta V segments were observed in productive rearrangements about 87% or about 30% of the time, broadly matching IMGT annotations. The sequencing pipeline was judged likely to have produced a cluster of highly shared sequence variants as a technical artifact. Linkage disequilibrium might explain the correlated functional status among segregating V segments, but an unknown experimental factor could not be excluded. Because counts were too low, some 17 rarely observed V segments, including chromosome 9 orphons, were excluded from the earlier analysis of some 540 of the donors. Presence/absence analyses assumed roughly uniform sequencing depth across donors, an assumption that may not hold. The only immune exposure information available for the cohort was CMV serostatus. In the study, around 150 TCR beta chains were listed as associated with cytomegalovirus. A few of the identified cytomegalovirus-associated TCR beta chains were confirmed in vitro to be specific for cytomegalovirus antigens. A later analysis found that TCR association rates varied across HLA loci, with DRB1 alleles showing the most associated TCRs and HLA-C alleles the fewest. A later analysis associated some 17,000 TCR beta sequences with specific HLA alleles at a false discovery rate of 0.05. In this cohort, only TCR beta chains were sequenced, and detectable features were limited by the absence of alpha or paired-chain data. Cytomegalovirus status was reported to be diagnosed by the classifier with high specificity and sensitivity in both the original and validation cohorts. Strong co-occurrence of HLA alleles, especially DR and DQ, made assigning TCR associations to individual alleles difficult. In a later analysis, HLA-associated TCR beta chains showed more clonal expansion and lower generation probabilities than non-associated chains that were equally common. Because HLA typing was missing for some donors at each locus, association tests included only the typed subset. According to a later analysis, parvovirus B19, influenza, CMV and Epstein-Barr virus appeared linked to several top co-occurrence clusters. An association between a missense DCLRE1C variant and V-gene and J-gene trimming of TCR beta chains was found in a later genetic analysis and replicated in an independent cohort. A further reported finding was that TCR beta sequences accurately predicted the HLA-A and HLA-B alleles for most subjects in the first cohort. Most TCR sequences were observed very rarely across donors, whereas some public TCRs were present in many individuals. In a later genetic analysis, fewer N-insertions in productive TCRs were reported among donors in an Asian-associated ancestry cluster than the approximately 710-donor mean. It was suggested by the authors that the approach could potentially be generalized to other disease states and immunological phenotypes. A later analysis found that most CMV-associated TCR beta chains appeared HLA-restricted, with HLA associations seemingly driven largely by CMV exposure.

On this clone itself: Its specific antigen is unknown. Base qualities are not at hand, and no much larger clone is one base apart.

In total, just over 650 healthy bone marrow donors made up the cohort. All cohort members were sampled while nominally healthy, although unrecorded immune exposures were likely present. The donor was CMV seronegative and was included in the group of hundreds of seronegative cohort members. Every donor gave a peripheral blood sample, and the peripheral blood mononuclear cells from that sample were used for TCR beta sequencing. The Qiagen DNeasy Blood Extraction Kit was used to extract genomic DNA from the blood cell samples. The method was the immunoSEQ multiplex PCR assay. For the multiplex PCR, a mixture combining 60 forward primers for TCR Vbeta segments and 13 reverse primers for TCR Jbeta segments was used. Amplification of the CDR3 region of rearranged TCR beta genes was performed with a multiplex PCR assay on genomic DNA. The Illumina HiSeq System was used to sequence the amplified TCR beta libraries as 87-base-pair reads. Per the source publication's procedure: In a later analysis, 80 million or so unique TCR beta chains were counted across the approximately 620 repertoires, and approximately 11 million of these chains were shared by at least two donors. Raw reads were error-corrected and collapsed into unique sequences with a nearest-neighbor algorithm that merged closely related sequences to remove PCR and sequencing errors. V, D and J gene segments were assigned by aligning CDR3 sequences to IMGT reference sequences. For a sequence to be retained, a match of at least six nucleotides was required to both a V gene segment and a J gene segment. A rearrangement counted as productive if the CDR3 had no stop codons and remained in frame with V and J, and every other rearrangement counted as non-productive. Following IMGT convention, CDR3 was defined as the stretch from the second conserved V-encoded cysteine up to the conserved J-encoded phenylalanine. Sequences without an unambiguous match to a single V gene segment were excluded from the earlier analysis of a few hundred of the donors. In an earlier analysis of about 590 of the donors, a V segment was called functional when productive rearrangements were above 56.7%, and segregating when the standard deviation between donors exceeded 5%. A statistical classification framework was developed to diagnose cytomegalovirus status using the catalog of TCR beta chain sequences. A later analysis assigned V and J genes by comparing TCR nucleotide sequences with IMGT/GENE-DB human TR gene sequences. Using the TCRdist pipeline, a later analysis assigned CDR3 sequences along with most-parsimonious VDJ recombination scenarios. A later analysis defined each TCR beta chain by its CDR3 amino acid sequence plus V-gene family, and excluded reads lacking a unique V-gene family. In a later analysis, 500 to 650 highly shared, low-generation-probability nucleotide sequences were removed to address suspected cross-contamination and a sequencing artifact. A later analysis calculated a clonal expansion index for each public chain from normalized within-repertoire ranks of inferred template counts. In a later analysis, generation probabilities were computed using a VDJ recombination model fitted to out-of-frame rearrangements, and the results were checked against IGoR. In a later analysis, TCR-TCR, TCR-HLA and TCR-CMV co-occurrence was scored with hypergeometric tests, and a repertoire-size bias correction was applied to TCR pairs. In a later analysis, false discovery rates were estimated by permuting HLA or CMV assignments 20 times. A later analysis grouped co-occurring TCRs with DBSCAN, adding TCRdist sequence similarity when clustering within HLA-allele-positive subsets. Co-occurrence clustering excluded repertoires with fewer than 30,000 or more than 120,000 public chains, plus five with anomalous nucleotide sharing. TCRdb retrieved this table from immuneACCESS and kept in-frame rearrangements only. Not all clones are present; in checked studies, unresolved V genes account for under half, and no reason is known for the remainder. V and J calls plus clone size are reproduced from that table; the DNA served to infer D and trimming. For this sample there are around 45,000 clones; approximately 47% appear just once. Around 6% of the sample is taken by the ten largest.

This sequence was found in a man aged 55-75 years in good health and CMV-seronegative. The sample taken for sequencing was PBMCs.

The nucleotides read TGTGCCAGCTCCCGACTACGAAATGAGCAGTTCTTC. Its protein product is CASSRLRNEQFF. Recombination joined TRBV18 with TRBJ2-1; TRBD2 is possibly the D segment (5 matching bases). Trimming takes 6 bases from V and 7 bases from J, and the germline ends sit 10 bases apart. The CDR1 and CDR2 encoded by the germline V gene are KGHSH and LQKENI. The CDR3 starts with the cysteine, ends with the phenylalanine, and has 12 residues. CDR3 DNA is the only sequence kept; it has 36 bases, read in frame from the first base.